Presented here are 22 T cell receptor beta chains from one specimen sequenced in a study of cytomegalovirus exposure and HLA in healthy donors. The protocol was immunoSEQ multiplex PCR, while the TCRdb copy is restricted to in-frame clones and leaves out a portion. The sample holds about 340,000 clones, more than 80% seen once. Sequenced material: PBMCs. The source of these receptors is a woman between 18 and 29 years old in good health and CMV-seronegative.

The gene calls are TRBV4-3 and TRBJ2-2; 13 nucleotides align to TRBD2. Germline values: CDR1 LGHNA, CDR2 YSLEER. V lost 0 bases, J lost 5 bases, and 3 bases stayed unmatched. The CDR3 loop spans 17 amino acids. CDR3: CASSQDRGLAGTGELFF. As DNA, the CDR3 is TGCGCCAGCAGCCAAGACCGGGGACTAGCGGGAACCGGGGAGCTGTTTTTT.

V gene TRBV6-6 combines with J gene TRBJ1-1; D might be TRBD1 (6 bases). From germline, CDR1 is MNHNY and CDR2 SVGAGI (reference sequence). The V gene lost 6 bases and the J gene lost 1 base, with 12 bases spanning the gap. The CDR3 covers 14 residues. The CDR3 is CASREGGENTEAFF. As DNA, the CDR3 is TGTGCCAGCAGGGAAGGGGGGGAGAACACTGAAGCTTTCTTT.

This clone occurred a few times. The V and J genes are TRBV6-5 and TRBJ1-2; 9 bases fit TRBD1. CDR3 size: 15 residues. Germline lookup yields CDR1 MNHEY and CDR2 SVGAGI. Trimming cost V 6 bases and J 4 bases; bases outside gene matches: 9. Here the CDR3 reads CASREQGASSYGYTF. The CDR3 DNA reads as TGTGCCAGCAGGGAACAGGGGGCAAGTAGCTATGGCTACACCTTC.

The chain links TRBV5-1 to TRBJ2-7; D is unclear. Germline CDR1 and CDR2: SGHRS and YFSETQ. The CDR3 sequence is 14 residues long. The germline V and J ends were trimmed by 4 bases and 0 bases, with 11 bases remaining between them. This chain's CDR3 is CASSLTTSSYEQYF. CDR3 coding DNA: TGCGCCAGCAGCCTTACTACGAGCTCCTACGAGCAGTACTTC. Full variable domain (remainder filled in from reference TRBV5-1 and TRBJ2-7): KAGVTQTPRYLIKTRGQQVTLSCSPISGHRSVSWYQQTPGQGLQFLFEYFSETQRNKGNFPGRFSGRQFSNSRSEMNVSTLELGDSALYLCASSLTTSSYEQYFGPGTRLTVT.

The chain carries TRBV9 and TRBJ2-2; 10 positions agree with TRBD2. Germline CDR1 SGDLS, CDR2 YYNGEE. The CDR3 is 15 residues long. Unmatched junction bases numbered 2, after V lost 0 bases and J lost 6 bases. The CDR3 spells CASSVGLAGAGELFF. Written as DNA, the CDR3 is TGTGCCAGCAGCGTAGGGCTAGCGGGAGCCGGGGAGCTGTTTTTT.

There are a few counts of this clone. The gene calls are TRBV6-6 and TRBJ1-2; 11 bases fit TRBD1. Germline V lookup: CDR1 MNHNY, CDR2 SVGAGI (reference sequence). V shed 6 bases and J 8 bases; nucleotides not matched to a gene: 5. CDR3 size: 13 residues. The CDR3 DNA follows: TGTGCCAGCAGCCGGACAGGGGGCGAGGGCTACACCTTC. Translation gives CASSRTGGEGYTF.

V usage is TRBV19 and J usage is TRBJ2-2; D is perhaps TRBD2 (6 bases). The CDR3 length is 14 residues. V was clipped by 8 bases and J by 3 bases, with 13 bases between them. CDR1 and CDR2 from the germline V gene are LNHDA and SQIVND (reference sequence). The CDR3, as DNA: TGTGCCAGTCTGAGGGACTCCTACACCGGGGAGCTGTTTTTT. Its protein product is CASLRDSYTGELFF.

The gene calls are TRBV18 and TRBJ2-3; possibly TRBD2 for D (6 bases). CDR1 and CDR2 from the germline V gene are KGHSH and LQKENI. Trimming took 3 bases from V and 3 from J, leaving 13 bases between them. The CDR3 totals 15 residues. As DNA, the CDR3 is TGTGCCAGCTCACCTCCGGCCGGGGGAACAGATACGCAGTATTTT. It codes for CASSPPAGGTDTQYF.

V gene TRBV19 combines with J gene TRBJ2-3, with 7 bases that match TRBD2. Trimming took 1 base from V and 14 from J; bases not matched to a gene: 3. CDR3 size: 11 residues. Germline V CDR1 and CDR2: LNHDA, SQIVND (reference sequence). The CDR3 spells CASSIGTSRYF. CDR3 DNA: TGTGCCAGTAGTATAGGGACTAGTCGGTATTTT.

The rearrangement joins TRBV5-1 to TRBJ1-1; TRBD1 matches at 9 bases. The trim removed 3 bases at V and 4 bases at J, leaving 16 bases unmatched. This CDR3 region has 18 residues. CDR1 and CDR2 from the germline V gene are SGHRS and YFSETQ. CDR3 protein: CASSSGSIPQGAGTEAFF. CDR3 nucleotides: TGCGCCAGCAGCTCGGGATCCATCCCACAGGGGGCTGGCACTGAAGCTTTCTTT.

V usage is TRBV27 and J usage is TRBJ2-7; weak D call: TRBD2 (6 bases). This CDR3 region has 14 residues. Germline CDR1 and CDR2: MNHEY and SMNVEV (reference sequence). Trimming pared 6 bases from V and 4 bases from J, leaving 16 bases between. The CDR3 sequence is CASSLGGIGYEQYF. DNA of the CDR3: TGTGCCAGCAGCCTGGGAGGTATCGGGTACGAGCAGTACTTC.

The rearrangement links TRBV5-1 to TRBJ2-1; tentative D call: TRBD2 (6 bases). The V gene lost 0 bases and the J gene lost 6 bases, with 16 bases spanning the gap. The length of the CDR3 is 16 residues. Germline V gene sequence: CDR1 SGHRS, CDR2 YFSETQ. In DNA, the CDR3 is TGCGCCAGCAGCTTGGCCGGGAGCGGGTTGGGCAATGAGCAGTTCTTC. Translating it yields CASSLAGSGLGNEQFF.

The V call is TRBV19, the J call TRBJ1-2; 9 positions match TRBD1. CDR1 is LNHDA, CDR2 SQIVND, per germline (reference sequence). J gave up 8 bases and V 3 bases, and 16 bases lay outside the gene matches. This CDR3 has 17 amino acids. CDR3 coding DNA: TGTGCCAGTAGTATGTCCCGGGACAGGGTCGGTTTGAGCGGCTACACCTTC. Translation: CASSMSRDRVGLSGYTF.

The rearrangement links TRBV7-3 to TRBJ1-4; the D is unclear. V lost 1 base to trimming and J lost 7 bases, with 7 bases between them. There are 13 residues in the CDR3. Germline V CDR1 and CDR2: SGHTA, FQGTGA. The chain's CDR3 is CASSLIPGEKLFF. In DNA form, the CDR3 reads TGTGCCAGCAGCTTAATACCGGGTGAAAAACTGTTTTTT.

V usage is TRBV7-2 and J usage is TRBJ2-3; D not certain. The CDR3 spans 15 residues. V dropped 4 bases and J dropped 4 bases, with 15 bases sitting between them. Looked up from germline, CDR1 is SGHTA and CDR2 is FQGNSA. The CDR3 coding sequence is TGTGCCAGCAGCTCGACACCTATCCCGCCAGATACGCAGTATTTT. This gives the protein CASSSTPIPPDTQYF.

This sequence joins TRBV6-4 and TRBJ2-1, with TRBD2 matching over 10 bases. Trimming cost V 6 bases and J 7 bases; bases outside gene matches: 3. The germline gives CDR1 MRHNA, CDR2 SNTAGT. This CDR3 has 13 residues. CDR3 sequence (DNA): TGTGCCAGCAGAGAGCGGGAGGGGAATGAGCAGTTCTTC. Translation: CASREREGNEQFF.

Turning to this clone: Other DNA sequences in this sample translate to the same CDR3. CDR3 DNA sequence: TGCAGCGTTGGGGGGGCCGGGGAGCTGTTTTTT. This translates into CSVGGAGELFF. V gene TRBV29-1 combines with J gene TRBJ2-2; D perhaps matches TRBD2 (6 bases). The CDR3 has 11 residues. V was clipped by 4 bases and J by 6 bases, with 6 bases between them. CDR1 and CDR2 from the germline V gene are SQVTM and ANQGSEA.

The table lists this clone with a count of one. V usage is TRBV7-2 and J usage is TRBJ2-3; D uncertain. The germline V gene has CDR1 SGHTA and CDR2 FQGNSA. There are 16 residues in the CDR3. V was pared by 1 base and J by 2 bases, with 13 bases between. The CDR3 bases are TGTGCCAGCAGCTTAGTGGCAGGTATATTCACAGATACGCAGTATTTT. As protein: CASSLVAGIFTDTQYF.

This clone was detected only once. The chain has TRBV4-2 and TRBJ1-5, with D possibly matching TRBD1 (6 bases). Germline V gene lookup returns CDR1 LGHNA and CDR2 YNFKEQ. CDR3 size: 15 residues. Trimming left V 4 bases short and J 6 bases short, with 16 bases between. In DNA form, the CDR3 reads TGTGCCAGCAGCCTCAAAGGGGGGGGCGGTCAGCCCCAGCATTTT. It encodes CASSLKGGGGQPQHF.

This clone was recorded once. This chain uses TRBV15 with TRBJ2-3; 7 bases map to TRBD1. The CDR3 consists of 17 residues. Germline loops: CDR1 LNHNV, CDR2 YYDKDF (reference sequence). Trimming cost V 0 bases and J 2 bases; bases outside gene matches: 8. DNA for the CDR3: TGTGCCACCAGCAGAGATCGGGACAGCGGATCCACAGATACGCAGTATTTT. It specifies CATSRDRDSGSTDTQYF.

The chain joins TRBV18 to TRBJ2-1; 8 bases align to TRBD2. Germline V gives CDR1 KGHSH, CDR2 LQKENI. Trimming cost V 6 bases and J 6 bases; bases outside gene matches: 10. The CDR3 contains 15 residues. The CDR3 protein is CASSLNSGIVNEQFF. The CDR3, as DNA: TGTGCCAGCTCCCTGAATAGCGGGATAGTCAATGAGCAGTTCTTC.

The chain employs TRBV5-1 and TRBJ2-3, with 8 positions matching TRBD2. The CDR3 has 14 amino acids. Per germline, CDR1 SGHRS and CDR2 YFSETQ. V trimming: 7 bases; J trimming: 1 base; junction bases outside the gene matches: 5. The CDR3 DNA reads as TGCGCCAGCCGAGCGGGAGACGGCACAGATACGCAGTATTTT. Translation gives CASRAGDGTDTQYF.